A selection of T cell receptor beta chains follows, all from one sample in a study of cytomegalovirus exposure and HLA in healthy donors. The repertoire was sequenced with immunoSEQ multiplex PCR; TCRdb's copy has only in-frame clones and lacks some. This table holds just under 70,000 clones, roughly 77% found once. The sample consisted of PBMCs. The origin of the receptors is a human donor in good health. CDR3s include the opening cysteine and the closing phenylalanine or tryptophan. A D gene is named only where the DNA matches it firmly. Rows give clone size only sometimes, using once, few, many, or a class for an expanded clone.

cdr3_length	v_call	d_call	clone_size	j_call	cdr3_aa	cdr3_nt
12	TRBV4-1	NA	NA	TRBJ1-1	CASSQDWRSTFF	TGCGCCAGCAGCCAAGATTGGCGGAGTACTTTCTTT
14	TRBV18	NA	NA	TRBJ1-4	CASSPGAQDEKLFF	TGTGCCAGCTCACCGGGGGCACAGGACGAAAAACTGTTTTTT
17	TRBV7-8	TRBD1	NA	TRBJ2-5	CASSLYRGQVQAETQYF	TGTGCCAGCAGCTTGTACAGGGGGCAAGTACAAGCGGAGACCCAGTACTTC
16	TRBV5-6	NA	once	TRBJ1-5	CASSLGGPGKDQPQHF	TGTGCCAGCAGCTTGGGGGGGCCAGGAAAGGATCAGCCCCAGCATTTT
16	TRBV2	TRBD2	NA	TRBJ2-3	CASSAGLAGTTDTQYF	TGTGCCAGCAGCGCGGGACTAGCGGGGACCACAGATACGCAGTATTTT
13	TRBV27	TRBD1	NA	TRBJ1-6	CASSGQGNSPLHF	TGTGCCAGCAGTGGACAGGGCAATTCACCCCTCCACTTT
13	TRBV7-2	TRBD2	NA	TRBJ2-1	CASSPVASGELFF	TGTGCCAGCAGCCCCGTGGCTAGCGGGGAATTATTCTTC
17	TRBV28	NA	NA	TRBJ2-7	CASSLGWVGAHYYEQYF	TGTGCCAGCAGTTTAGGGTGGGTAGGTGCCCACTACTACGAGCAGTACTTC
12	TRBV4-3	NA	few	TRBJ1-1	CASSNQGCVPFF	TGCGCCAGCAGCAACCAGGGGTGCGTGCCTTTCTTT
14	TRBV5-1	NA	NA	TRBJ2-4	CASSSRGGKNIQYF	TGCGCCAGCAGCTCCAGAGGGGGTAAAAACATTCAGTACTTC
15	TRBV30	NA	NA	TRBJ2-2	CAWIPGAVLTGELFF	TGTGCCTGGATTCCTGGGGCCGTACTAACCGGGGAGCTGTTTTTT
14	TRBV5-5	NA	NA	TRBJ2-7	CASSSNTGFHEQYF	TGTGCCAGCAGCTCAAATACAGGGTTCCACGAGCAGTACTTC
13	TRBV25-1	NA	once	TRBJ2-7	CASRESVRDEQYF	TGTGCCAGCAGGGAGAGCGTCCGGGACGAGCAGTACTTC
15	TRBV28	TRBD1	NA	TRBJ2-7	CASSSGGQGSDEQYF	TGTGCCAGCTCCTCCGGGGGACAGGGAAGCGACGAGCAGTACTTC
16	TRBV7-8	TRBD1	NA	TRBJ1-1	CASIRLAGGSWTEAFF	TGTGCCAGTATCCGTTTGGCAGGGGGCAGCTGGACTGAAGCTTTCTTT
16	TRBV7-8	NA	NA	TRBJ1-1	CASSLVSGSPNTEAFF	TGTGCCAGCAGCTTAGTCAGCGGCAGCCCCAACACTGAAGCTTTCTTT
15	TRBV5-6	NA	NA	TRBJ1-1	CASSLNWGRHTEAFF	TGTGCCAGCAGCTTGAATTGGGGGCGACATACTGAAGCTTTCTTT
15	TRBV5-6	TRBD1	NA	TRBJ2-3	CASSLGQGGTDTQYF	TGTGCCAGCAGCTTGGGGCAGGGGGGCACAGATACGCAGTATTTT
15	TRBV10-3	NA	NA	TRBJ2-7	CAISEMSGSGDEQYF	TGTGCCATCAGTGAGATGTCGGGTTCGGGGGACGAGCAGTACTTC
18	TRBV19	TRBD2	NA	TRBJ2-3	CASARGTSGGAGPDTQYF	TGTGCCAGTGCCCGAGGTACTAGCGGGGGGGCGGGGCCAGATACGCAGTATTTT
13	TRBV5-4	TRBD2	NA	TRBJ2-1	CASRKSGGNEQFF	TGTGCCAGCAGAAAGAGCGGGGGGAATGAGCAGTTCTTC
13	TRBV7-9	NA	NA	TRBJ2-2	CASTTTRTGELFF	TGTGCCAGCACCACCACGAGGACCGGGGAGCTGTTTTTT
17	TRBV10-3	NA	NA	TRBJ1-6	CAISDRILSSYNSPLHF	TGTGCCATCAGTGACCGAATACTTAGCTCCTATAATTCACCCCTCCACTTT